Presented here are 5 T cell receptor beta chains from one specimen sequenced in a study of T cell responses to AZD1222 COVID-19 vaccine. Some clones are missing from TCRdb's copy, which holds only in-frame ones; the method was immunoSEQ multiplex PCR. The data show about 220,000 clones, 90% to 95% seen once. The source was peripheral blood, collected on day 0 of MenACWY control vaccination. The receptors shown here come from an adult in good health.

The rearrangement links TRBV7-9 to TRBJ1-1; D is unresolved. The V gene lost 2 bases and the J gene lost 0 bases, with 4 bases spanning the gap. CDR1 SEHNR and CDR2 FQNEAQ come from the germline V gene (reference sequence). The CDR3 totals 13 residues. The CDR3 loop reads CASSLMMNTEAFF. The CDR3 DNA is TGTGCCAGCAGCTTAATGATGAACACTGAAGCTTTCTTT.

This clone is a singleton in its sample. The chain's CDR3 is CASSQLIGGNSGNTIYF. The CDR3 nucleotides are TGTGCCAGCAGCCAACTGATCGGGGGAAACTCTGGAAACACCATATATTTT. This chain joins TRBV7-9 and TRBJ1-3, with D perhaps matching TRBD1 (5 bases). This CDR3 spans 17 amino acids. Germline assignment: CDR1 SEHNR and CDR2 FQNEAQ (reference sequence). V was clipped by 5 bases and J by 0 bases, with 17 bases between them.

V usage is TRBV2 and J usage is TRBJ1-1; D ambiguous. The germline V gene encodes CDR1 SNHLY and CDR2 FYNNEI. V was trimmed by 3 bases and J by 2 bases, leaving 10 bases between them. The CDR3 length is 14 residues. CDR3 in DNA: TGTGCCAGCAGTGACGGCAGGACCAACACTGAAGCTTTCTTT. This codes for CASSDGRTNTEAFF.

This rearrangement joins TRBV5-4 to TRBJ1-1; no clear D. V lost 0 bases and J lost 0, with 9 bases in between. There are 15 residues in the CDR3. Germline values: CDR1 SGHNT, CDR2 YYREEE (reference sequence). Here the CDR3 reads CASSLGLPMNTEAFF. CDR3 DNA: TGTGCCAGCAGCTTGGGTCTCCCCATGAACACTGAAGCTTTCTTT. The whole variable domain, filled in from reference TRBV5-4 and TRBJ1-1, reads ETGVTQSPTHLIKTRGQQVTLRCSSQSGHNTVSWYQQALGQGPQFIFQYYREEENGRGNFPPRFSGLQFPNYSSELNVNALELDDSALYLCASSLGLPMNTEAFFGQGTRLTVV.

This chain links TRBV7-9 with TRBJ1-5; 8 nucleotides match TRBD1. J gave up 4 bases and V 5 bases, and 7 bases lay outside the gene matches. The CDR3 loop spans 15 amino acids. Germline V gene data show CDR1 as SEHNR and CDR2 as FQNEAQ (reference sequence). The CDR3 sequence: CASSLGQGWNQPQHF. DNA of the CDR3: TGTGCCAGCAGCCTAGGACAGGGCTGGAATCAGCCCCAGCATTTT.